Here is one T cell receptor (beta chain) with its context. Its specificity is not known. CDR1 is SGHRS and CDR2 is YFSETQ in the germline V gene. The trim removed 2 bases at V and 5 bases at J, leaving 6 bases unmatched. The CDR3 runs 14 residues. Methods described previously, with TCR primers listed, were used for bulk TCR libraries. TCRdb re-called the PCR reads with MiXCR, one entry per CDR3 protein. Of about 500,000 distinct CDR3 sequences in the sample, about 21% are singletons; the top ten hold roughly 0.81%. These data come from a study of molecular identifiers for immune sequencing clone quantification. The overall study: Replicates involved a five-way split of RNA from roughly 20,000 or 100,000 naive CD8 cells, with sequencing of four. Study outcomes and limitations: Clones of above 20 RNA copies carried over 98% of effector molecules; in naive cells they carried under 1%. Reportedly, one cell's Jurkat TCR RNA was detected within 1,100,000 naive CD8 cells.

This TCR came from a human donor in good health. Some libraries in this study had Jurkat cell RNA spiked in. V is TRBV5-1 and J is TRBJ2-7; 8 bases map to TRBD1. Material for sequencing was naive CD8+ T cells from blood, with Jurkat cell RNA spiked in. Subset specified: FACS-sorted CD8+CD4-CCR7+CD45RA+ naive T cells. The CDR3 protein is CASSFGQGIDEQYF. The CDR3 region has the DNA TGCGCCAGCAGCTTTGGACAGGGTATCGACGAGCAGTACTTC.